The 27 T cell receptor beta chains below all came from one sample that was sequenced in a study of blood T cell repertoires in COVID-19. Sequencing was performed with immunoSEQ multiplex PCR; in TCRdb, only in-frame clones are kept and a portion is missing. Of 180,000 or so clones listed, approximately 89% are singletons. Sequencing was done on a sample of PBMCs or T cells enriched from blood (not recorded which). These TCRs come from a man aged 40-49 years who had recovered from COVID-19.

The chain is built from TRBV18 and TRBJ2-1, with 7 bases that match TRBD1. The CDR3 is 15 amino acids. The V segment lost 1 base and the J segment 7 bases; nucleotides outside the gene matches: 7. Germline CDR1 is KGHSH and CDR2 is LQKENI. The CDR3 nucleotides are TGTGCCAGCTCACCACAGCCACAGGGGAGAAATGAGCAGTTCTTC. Translating it yields CASSPQPQGRNEQFF.

A single count supports this clone. This chain connects TRBV24-1 to TRBJ2-7, with TRBD1 matching over 8 bases. Trimming removed 3 bases from V and 11 bases from J; junction bases left unmatched: 5. Germline lookup yields CDR1 KGHDR and CDR2 SFDVKD. This CDR3 comprises 12 residues. The CDR3 spells CATSDNRGSKYF. The CDR3 nucleotides are TGTGCCACCAGTGATAACAGGGGGAGTAAGTACTTC.

This chain uses TRBV5-1 with TRBJ2-1; 13 nucleotides align to TRBD2. The J segment lost 6 bases and the V segment lost 4 bases, leaving 4 bases of the junction unmatched. Germline assignment: CDR1 SGHRS and CDR2 YFSETQ. CDR3 size: 15 residues. CDR3 DNA sequence: TGCGCCAGCAGCATACTAGCGGGAGGGCTCAATGAGCAGTTCTTC. This sequence encodes CASSILAGGLNEQFF.

This clone was recorded once. The V and J genes are TRBV10-1 and TRBJ1-2; 8 positions match TRBD1. The CDR3 is 13 amino acids. Germline CDR1 WNHNN, CDR2 SYGVQD (reference sequence). The junction had 4 bases not matched to a gene; V was cut back by 6 bases and J by 4 bases. This CDR3 is CASSHTGGYGYTF. CDR3 DNA: TGCGCCAGCAGCCATACAGGGGGCTATGGCTACACCTTC.

This clone was recorded a few times. The chain joins TRBV6-5 to TRBJ2-5; the D gene is possibly TRBD2 (6 bases). The V gene's germline CDR1 is MNHEY and CDR2 SVGAGI. The CDR3 has 14 amino acids. V was cut by 6 bases and J by 2 bases, with 13 bases left in between. The CDR3: CASSGRKRQETQYF. Here the CDR3 DNA reads TGTGCCAGCAGCGGGAGAAAGCGACAAGAGACCCAGTACTTC.

In DNA, the CDR3 is TGTGCCAGCAGTTACGCGCGACTAGCGGGAGACAATGAGCAGTTCTTC. Amino acid sequence: CASSYARLAGDNEQFF. This chain connects TRBV6-5 to TRBJ2-1, with 12 bases aligning to TRBD2. Germline CDR1 and CDR2: MNHEY and SVGAGI. The CDR3 has 16 residues. The J segment lost 5 bases and the V segment lost 2 bases, leaving 4 bases of the junction unmatched.

This clone was seen once. The J gene is TRBJ1-1, the V gene TRBV25-1; D not certain. This CDR3 region has 12 residues. The germline V gene has CDR1 MGHDK and CDR2 SYGVNS. V was trimmed by 6 bases and J by 5 bases, leaving 10 bases between them. The CDR3 DNA sequence: TGTGCCAGCAGAGCCACTAGGACTGAAGCTTTCTTT. Residues: CASRATRTEAFF.

The chain is built from TRBV28 and TRBJ2-3, with TRBD2 matching over 14 bases. The junction had 2 bases not matched to a gene; V was cut back by 2 bases and J by 1 base. This CDR3 region has 17 residues. Germline CDR1 MDHEN, CDR2 SYDVKM. The CDR3 sequence is CASSLGLAGGGTDTQYF. The CDR3 nucleotides are TGTGCCAGCAGTTTAGGACTAGCGGGAGGCGGCACAGATACGCAGTATTTT.

The CDR3 reads CASSLAGGPRNEQFF. As DNA, the CDR3 is TGTGCCAGCAGCTTAGCGGGAGGGCCACGTAATGAGCAGTTCTTC. The genes are TRBV11-3 and TRBJ2-1; the match to TRBD2 covers 8 bases. The V segment lost 1 base and the J segment 7 bases; nucleotides outside the gene matches: 6. The CDR3 is 15 residues long. Germline values: CDR1 SGHNT, CDR2 YENEEA.

The J gene is TRBJ2-7, the V gene TRBV6-1, with 8 bases lining up with TRBD2. V shed 3 bases, J shed 2 bases, and the junction held 6 bases outside the gene matches. CDR3 length: 15 amino acids. From germline, CDR1 is MNHNS and CDR2 SASEGT. CDR3 DNA: TGTGCCAGCAGTGAGGCCCCTAGCGGGCCCTACGAGCAGTACTTC. Its translation: CASSEAPSGPYEQYF.

The chain employs TRBV5-8 and TRBJ1-2, with D perhaps TRBD1 (5 bases). Deletions cut 5 bases from V and 3 bases from J, with 23 bases between. This CDR3 has 17 amino acids. Looked up from germline, CDR1 is SGHTS and CDR2 is YDEGEE. Written as DNA, the CDR3 is TGTGCCAGCAGACCTCCGGGGGTGGAGGAGGGCGACTATGGCTACACCTTC. Translated: CASRPPGVEEGDYGYTF.

The rearrangement joins TRBV6-5 to TRBJ1-1; a weak D match, TRBD1 (5 bases). CDR1 and CDR2 (germline): MNHEY, SVGAGI. The length of the CDR3 is 14 residues. Trimming removed 0 bases from V and 4 bases from J, with 9 bases in between. The CDR3 nucleotides read TGTGCCAGCAGTTACTCAGGGGCAGGCACTGAAGCTTTCTTT. Translating it yields CASSYSGAGTEAFF.

The chain recombines TRBV18 with TRBJ2-7; 8 bases agree with TRBD1. Germline V gene lookup returns CDR1 KGHSH and CDR2 LQKENI. The trim removed 2 bases at V and 1 base at J, leaving 4 bases unmatched. The CDR3 spans 15 residues. Here the CDR3 reads CASSPSGQESYEQYF. The CDR3 DNA reads as TGTGCCAGCTCACCATCGGGACAGGAGTCCTACGAGCAGTACTTC.

J is TRBJ2-5 and V is TRBV5-1, with a possible D match to TRBD1 (5 bases). Germline values: CDR1 SGHRS, CDR2 YFSETQ. Trimming removed 4 bases from V and 5 bases from J, with 15 bases in between. The CDR3 spans 14 residues. The CDR3 reads CASSRTSSGETQYF. CDR3 bases: TGCGCCAGCAGCCGGACATCAAGTGGGGAGACCCAGTACTTC.

The chain links TRBV5-4 to TRBJ1-2; 9 bases are a match to TRBD1. CDR3 size: 17 residues. The germline V gene encodes CDR1 SGHNT and CDR2 YYREEE (reference sequence). Trimming took 3 bases from V and 4 from J; bases not matched to a gene: 13. The CDR3 bases are TGTGCCAGCAGCTCACCCAACAGGGGGCGCGACTCCTATGGCTACACCTTC. Translating gives CASSSPNRGRDSYGYTF.

This sequence joins TRBV15 and TRBJ1-2, with D tentatively TRBD1 (5 bases). Trimming shortened V by 1 base and J by 0 bases, and 18 bases separated the two germline ends. From germline, CDR1 is LNHNV and CDR2 YYDKDF (reference sequence). The CDR3 is 18 residues long. CDR3 sequence: CATSRALGFEQANYGYTF. CDR3 nucleotides: TGTGCCACCAGCAGAGCCCTAGGGTTCGAACAGGCTAACTATGGCTACACCTTC. Full variable domain (rest looked up from reference TRBV15 and TRBJ1-2): DAMVIQNPRYQVTQFGKPVTLSCSQTLNHNVMYWYQQKSSQAPKLLFHYYDKDFNNEADTPDNFQSRRPNTSFCFLDIRSPGLGDTAMYLCATSRALGFEQANYGYTFGSGTRLTVV.

This rearrangement joins TRBV4-1 to TRBJ1-2; 12 nucleotides line up with TRBD1. Germline CDR1 and CDR2: MGHRA and YSYEKL. The CDR3 runs to 15 residues. V shed 2 bases, J shed 6 bases, and the junction held 4 bases outside the gene matches. The chain's CDR3 is CASSQWDRGHDGYTF. Written as DNA, the CDR3 is TGCGCCAGCAGCCAATGGGACAGGGGGCACGATGGCTACACCTTC.

The rearrangement links TRBV10-3 to TRBJ2-7, with a tentative D call TRBD1 (5 bases). V lost 3 bases, J lost 5 bases, and 11 bases lay in between. Germline loops: CDR1 ENHRY, CDR2 SYGVKD. The CDR3 sequence is 13 residues long. The CDR3 DNA is TGTGCCATCAGTGAAGACAGAGGACACGAGCAGTACTTC. The encoded protein is CAISEDRGHEQYF.

The gene calls are TRBV28 and TRBJ2-7; 7 bases fit TRBD2. Germline V gene sequence: CDR1 MDHEN, CDR2 SYDVKM. The CDR3 covers 15 residues. The trim removed 3 bases at V and 0 bases at J, leaving 5 bases unmatched. The CDR3 reads CASSFRGETSYEQYF. CDR3 nucleotides: TGTGCCAGCAGTTTCCGGGGGGAGACCTCCTACGAGCAGTACTTC.

This sequence joins TRBV6-5 and TRBJ1-1, with a tentative D call TRBD1 (5 bases). The CDR3 totals 15 residues. Germline-derived CDR1 and CDR2 are MNHEY and SVGAGI. Trimming took 4 bases from V and 1 from J, leaving 13 bases between them. CDR3 sequence reads: CASSFVAGGNTEAFF. Written as DNA, the CDR3 is TGTGCCAGCAGTTTCGTGGCGGGGGGGAACACTGAAGCTTTCTTT.

The chain is built from TRBV3-1 (or the pseudogene TRBV3-2) and TRBJ2-3, with 9 positions matching TRBD2. The germline V gene has CDR1 LGHDT and CDR2 YNNKEL (reference sequence). V gave up 4 bases and J gave up 1 base; unmatched junction bases: 18. CDR3 length equals 20 residues. The CDR3 reads CASSPKLAGSHIPGTDTQYF. The DNA of the CDR3 is TGTGCCAGCAGCCCTAAACTAGCGGGCTCCCACATCCCCGGCACAGATACGCAGTATTTT.

This clone appeared once. The chain is built from TRBV7-9 and TRBJ1-5, with D possibly being TRBD1 (5 bases). CDR1 is SEHNR, CDR2 FQNEAQ, per germline (reference sequence). The CDR3 has 14 residues. Trimming took off 1 base at V and 4 bases at J, with 8 bases between the two ends. CDR3 sequence (DNA): TGTGCCAGCAGCTTAGGGAGGGGAAATCAGCCCCAGCATTTT. It codes for CASSLGRGNQPQHF.

The chain employs TRBV10-3 and TRBJ2-1; the match to TRBD1 covers 9 bases. Germline V gene data show CDR1 as ENHRY and CDR2 as SYGVKD. The CDR3 has 15 amino acids. The CDR3 reads CASASGTGSYNEQFF. For the CDR3, the DNA is TGTGCATCGGCCTCCGGGACAGGGTCCTACAATGAGCAGTTCTTC.

The chain links TRBV30 to TRBJ1-1; D unclear. Germline loops: CDR1 GTSNPN, CDR2 SVGIG (reference sequence). The V end was cut by 2 bases, the J end by 3 bases, with 22 bases between. The CDR3 runs 17 residues. CDR3 coding DNA: TGTGCCTGGAGTTCTCCGGCCCTCGCGAGGCCGGACACTGAAGCTTTCTTT. Its protein is CAWSSPALARPDTEAFF.

The chain recombines TRBV7-8 with TRBJ2-1, with D possibly being TRBD2 (5 bases). Looked up from germline, CDR1 is SGHVS and CDR2 is FQNEAQ. The V and J ends lost 7 bases and 10 bases respectively, with 14 bases between them. CDR3 length equals 12 residues. The CDR3 loop is CASTPRGDEQFF. Here the CDR3 DNA reads TGTGCCAGCACCCCCCGGGGAGACGAGCAGTTCTTC.

V gene TRBV27 combines with J gene TRBJ1-2; TRBD1 matches at 8 bases. Germline V gene sequence: CDR1 MNHEY, CDR2 SMNVEV (reference sequence). V shed 3 bases, J shed 6 bases, and the junction held 9 bases outside the gene matches. This CDR3 region has 15 residues. DNA of the CDR3: TGTGCCAGCAGTTTGAGCGGCAGGGGGCTCGATGGCTACACCTTC. Protein: CASSLSGRGLDGYTF.

V is TRBV6-5 and J is TRBJ2-7; TRBD1 is a possible D gene (6 bases). The V and J ends lost 4 bases and 7 bases respectively, with 17 bases between them. CDR1 MNHEY and CDR2 SVGAGI come from the germline V gene. The CDR3 consists of 14 residues. The CDR3 sequence is CASSSRQAVREQYF. In nucleotides, the CDR3 is TGTGCCAGCAGTTCGCGACAGGCCGTGCGGGAGCAGTACTTC.